The rows below give T cell receptor beta chains drawn from one sample of a study of T cell repertoires in cytomegalovirus infection. TCRdb called the reads again in MiXCR, with one record for every CDR3 protein. The sample yields about 360,000 distinct CDR3 sequences, 15% to 20% seen once. The source material was PBMCs. These receptor sequences come from a human donor in good health (CMV status not recorded). Some clones in this sample may be carry-over from other donors' samples. CDR3s include the opening cysteine and the closing phenylalanine or tryptophan. A D gene is named only where the DNA matches it firmly. Not every row has a clone size; where given, it reads once, few, many or a size class.

abundance,j_gene,v_gene,d_gene,CDR3nt,CDR3aa
few,TRBJ2-4,TRBV5-3,NA,TGTGCCAGCAGTCGAGGGTCCAGCATTCAGTACTTC,CASSRGSSIQYF
many,TRBJ1-5,TRBV7-2,TRBD1,TGTGCCAGCAGCCGTGGGACAGGGAATTATCAGCCCCAGCATTTT,CASSRGTGNYQPQHF
many,TRBJ2-1,TRBV7-2,TRBD2,TGTGCCAGCAGCTCCCGGGGAGCGGGAGCTGGTGGGGAGCAGTTCTTC,CASSSRGAGAGGEQFF
many,TRBJ1-3,TRBV7-2,NA,TGTGCCAGCAGCTTAGACAGGCCGCGCTCTGGAAACACCATATATTTT,CASSLDRPRSGNTIYF
NA,TRBJ2-3,TRBV28,NA,TGTGCCAGCAGTTTTGGCTGGGATACGCAGTATTTT,CASSFGWDTQYF
few,TRBJ2-7,TRBV4-3,NA,TGCGCCAGCAGCCAAGCCACAGGGTACATGATCCACGAGCAGTACTTC,CASSQATGYMIHEQYF
NA,TRBJ2-3,TRBV20-1,TRBD2,TGCAGTGCCACCGTCGGACTAGCGGGGGGCGTTACGCAGTATTTT,CSATVGLAGGVTQYF
few,TRBJ1-2,TRBV27,NA,TGTGCCAGCGGTCCCACCGGTGGAGTAGATGGCTACACCTTC,CASGPTGGVDGYTF
NA,TRBJ1-5,TRBV7-8,NA,TGTGCCAGCAGCTTAGAAAGCTTCCATCCCTCGGGGCAGCATTTT,CASSLESFHPSGQHF
NA,TRBJ2-1,TRBV11-2,TRBD1,TGTGCCAGCAGCTTTCTCCCCGGAGCGACAGGGCGGGATGAGCAGTTCTTC,CASSFLPGATGRDEQFF
many,TRBJ2-2,TRBV7-2,NA,TGTGCCAGCAGCTCCGGGACGGGATTCGTGACCGGGGAGCTGTTTTTT,CASSSGTGFVTGELFF
many,TRBJ2-7,TRBV7-2,TRBD2,TGTGCCAGCAGCCGATCGGGACTAGATTTCAACGAGCAGTACTTC,CASSRSGLDFNEQYF
NA,TRBJ1-3,TRBV5-4,NA,TGTGCCAGCAGCCCCCGAGGTGGAACCTCTGGAAACACCATATATTTT,CASSPRGGTSGNTIYF
few,TRBJ2-3,TRBV2,NA,TGTGCCAGCAGTGGCGGACCCCCGTCAGATACGCAGTATTTT,CASSGGPPSDTQYF
NA,TRBJ2-1,TRBV10-3,TRBD2,TGTGCCATCAGTGCGATAGCGGGAGGTGGCTACAATGAGCAGTTCTTC,CAISAIAGGGYNEQFF
NA,TRBJ1-6,TRBV6-1,NA,TGTGCCAGCAGTGAGCTCCCGTATAATTCACCCCTCCACTTT,CASSELPYNSPLHF
many,TRBJ2-5,TRBV7-2,TRBD2,TGTGCCAGCAGCTCCATGACTAGCGAGACCCAGTACTTC,CASSSMTSETQYF
few,TRBJ2-2,TRBV28,NA,TGTGCCAGCACCAACTCCCCCGGGGAGCTGTTTTTT,CASTNSPGELFF
many,TRBJ1-2,TRBV14,NA,TGTGCCAGCAGCCAGGCCTCCACAGGACCTACTAACTATGGCTACACCTTC,CASSQASTGPTNYGYTF
few,TRBJ2-7,TRBV11-2,NA,TGTGCCAGCAGCTTAAGTGGGACACTTTCCTACGAGCAGTACTTC,CASSLSGTLSYEQYF
NA,TRBJ2-5,TRBV10-3,TRBD2,TGTGCCATCAGGCCGGGACTAGCGGGGTTGGAGACCCAGTACTTC,CAIRPGLAGLETQYF
NA,TRBJ2-6,TRBV7-6,TRBD1,TGTGCCAGCAGCTTAGACGTCTGGACAGGGGCATCTGGGGCCAACGTCCTGACTTTC,CASSLDVWTGASGANVLTF
NA,TRBJ1-5,TRBV29-1,NA,TGCAGCGTACGGGACGGCAATCAGCCCCAGCATTTT,CSVRDGNQPQHF
many,TRBJ2-6,TRBV25-1,NA,TGTGCCAGCAGTGAAAGTGGGGGTTCTGGGGCCAACGTCCTGACTTTC,CASSESGGSGANVLTF
many,TRBJ2-2,TRBV7-6,NA,TGTGCCAGCAGCTTAGTCAGGGTGGACACCGGGGAGCTGTTTTTT,CASSLVRVDTGELFF
NA,TRBJ2-1,TRBV7-2,NA,TGTGCCAGCAGCCCGGACTACCCCAATGAGCAGTTCTTC,CASSPDYPNEQFF
NA,TRBJ2-1,TRBV27,TRBD1,TGTGCCAGCAGTTCGGGACAGACTTACAATGAGCAGTTCTTC,CASSSGQTYNEQFF
NA,TRBJ1-4,TRBV6-1,NA,TGTGCCAGCAGCATCGGGGGGACTAATGAAAAACTGTTTTTT,CASSIGGTNEKLFF
many,TRBJ2-7,TRBV11-2,TRBD2,TGTGCCAGCAGCACCCGACTAGCGGGCTACGAGCAGTACTTC,CASSTRLAGYEQYF
NA,TRBJ2-1,TRBV27,TRBD2,TGTGCCAGCACCTCGCTAGCGGGAGGGCTCGATGAGCAGTTCTTC,CASTSLAGGLDEQFF
NA,TRBJ2-5,TRBV4-2,NA,TGTGCCAGCAGCCAGCAGAGGCGAGAGACCCAGTACTTC,CASSQQRRETQYF
many,TRBJ2-1,TRBV7-2,TRBD1,TGTGCCAGCAGTTGGGGACAGGGGTTCTACAATGAGCAGTTCTTC,CASSWGQGFYNEQFF
NA,TRBJ2-5,TRBV20-1,TRBD1,TGCAGTGCTAGTACAGGGGGCGGGGAGACCCAGTACTTC,CSASTGGGETQYF
many,TRBJ1-5,TRBV7-2,NA,TGTGCCAGCAGCTTACTTCCCCAATCAAATCAGCCCCAGCATTTT,CASSLLPQSNQPQHF
many,TRBJ2-3,TRBV12-3/TRBV12-4,TRBD2,TGTGCCAGCAGTTTATGGGGTAGCGGGACAGATACGCAGTATTTT,CASSLWGSGTDTQYF
few,TRBJ2-3,TRBV20-1,NA,TGCAGTGCTAGGAAAGTAGCCACAGATACGCAGTATTTT,CSARKVATDTQYF
many,TRBJ2-2,TRBV7-2,NA,TGTGCCAGCAGCTTAAGGAGGGTAAACACCGGGGAGCTGTTTTTT,CASSLRRVNTGELFF
few,TRBJ2-7,TRBV7-6,NA,TGTGCCAGCAGCTCCCAAGGCCCGTTCGGCTACGAGCAGTACTTC,CASSSQGPFGYEQYF
NA,TRBJ1-3,TRBV28,NA,TGTGCCAGCATCCGGGGCCCTAGCTCTGGAAACACCATATATTTT,CASIRGPSSGNTIYF
NA,TRBJ1-2,TRBV28,TRBD1,TGTGCCAGCAGTATAACAGGGGGCGCGGTGGGGGGCTACACCTTC,CASSITGGAVGGYTF
NA,TRBJ2-3,TRBV28,NA,TGTGCCAGCAATACGGCGGGAAAGGAGACAGATACGCAGTATTTT,CASNTAGKETDTQYF
few,TRBJ1-6,TRBV7-9,NA,TGTGCCAGCAGCTTAGTTCTTTCACCCCTCCACTTT,CASSLVLSPLHF
NA,TRBJ1-1,TRBV5-1,TRBD1,TGCGCCAGCACCCAACAGGGGGCCACTGAAGCTTTCTTT,CASTQQGATEAFF
NA,TRBJ2-1,TRBV13,TRBD1,TGTGCCAGCGCGCAGGGGGCCTTGATTAATGAGCAGTTCTTC,CASAQGALINEQFF
many,TRBJ1-1,TRBV7-2,NA,TGTGCCAGCAGTAAGAGGGCAGGGTGGATGAACACTGAAGCTTTCTTT,CASSKRAGWMNTEAFF
NA,TRBJ1-1,TRBV4-1,TRBD1,TGCGCCAGCAGCCCCGTGGACAGGGCGGGTGAAGCTTTCTTT,CASSPVDRAGEAFF
once,TRBJ2-7,TRBV6-5,TRBD2,TGTGCCAGCAGTTCTCAGACTAGCGGGAGCTACGAGCAGTACTTC,CASSSQTSGSYEQYF
NA,TRBJ1-2,TRBV19,NA,TGTGCCAGTAGTATAGATCTGTTTCAGGAGTTGAATGGCTACACCTTC,CASSIDLFQELNGYTF
few,TRBJ1-6,TRBV5-6,NA,TGTGCCAGCAGCTTGGGGACAGCTGATAATTCACCCCTCCACTTT,CASSLGTADNSPLHF
few,TRBJ1-5,TRBV6-6,TRBD1,TGTGCCAGCAGTTACCCACAGACAGGGGGGAATCAGCCCCAGCATTTT,CASSYPQTGGNQPQHF
many,TRBJ2-7,TRBV7-8,TRBD1,TGTGCCAGCAGCGAGGGACAGGGTCCGGACGAGCAGTACTTC,CASSEGQGPDEQYF
few,TRBJ1-1,TRBV11-1,NA,TGTGCCAGCAGCTTAGGGACTGATCCGGGCGAGAGACCGAACACTGAAGCTTTCTTT,CASSLGTDPGERPNTEAFF
few,TRBJ1-2,TRBV7-6,NA,TGTGCCAGCAGCTCGACAGGTTTGGCGGGCTACACCTTC,CASSSTGLAGYTF
NA,TRBJ1-1,TRBV10-3,NA,TGTGCCGCTTTACCCGGCCCGAAGAACACTGAAGCTTTCTTT,CAALPGPKNTEAFF
NA,TRBJ1-5,TRBV7-2,NA,TGTGCCAGCAGCCCGCGAGGGGGATCTAGCAATCAGCCCCAGCATTTT,CASSPRGGSSNQPQHF
many,TRBJ1-2,TRBV7-6,NA,TGTGCCAGCAGCTCCCCCTCGAGGGTTGGGAAGACCTATGGCTACACCTTC,CASSSPSRVGKTYGYTF
few,TRBJ2-7,TRBV5-4,NA,TGTGCCAGCAGCTTTCAGGCGGTTAAGGGCGAGCAGTACTTC,CASSFQAVKGEQYF